The entry below gives a single T cell receptor (beta chain) sequence along with its context. There is no known antigen for this receptor. No much larger clonotype is one base removed from it; base qualities were not supplied. This sample stems from a study of blood T cell repertoires in COVID-19 (dated by TCRdb to about 2020). In terms of the full investigation: Samples from collaborators originated in the United States, Italy and Spain and spanned both the acute and convalescent phases of COVID-19. Nearly every sample came with metadata listing a de-identified subject ID, COVID-19 status, age in years and sex. The material from the prospective study consisted of cDNA or gDNA derived from T cells, B-cell-depleted T cells, or PBMCs. The repertoires were made available in a free public database intended to serve as a resource for research on the immune response to SARS-CoV-2. The samples were drawn from the first 160 participants of the ongoing ImmuneRACE study and from over a thousand subjects provided by 6 global collaborators. Subjects who had been exposed to COVID-19, were actively infected with it, or had recovered from it provided the deeply sampled blood TCRbeta repertoires that made up the dataset. Where HLA class I and class II types were available, the types were taken from metadata supplied by the sample provider, not from assay-based typing.

Trimming costs V 8 bases and J 0 bases, and their ends lie 17 bases apart. CDR1 and CDR2 are read off the germline V gene (reference sequence) as LGHDT and YNNKEL. The CDR3 has 16 amino acids, counting the end cysteine and phenylalanine. The CDR3 DNA has 48 bases and is translated from base 1. TCRbeta CDR3 regions were amplified from genomic DNA using the immunoSEQ Assay, a bias-controlled multiplex PCR. In the source study's methods: The number of nucleated cells in each sample was estimated by amplification of reference gene primers within the assay. Sequence reads were collapsed and filtered to measure the absolute abundance of every unique TCRbeta CDR3 rearrangement. For each sample, productive Simpson clonality was calculated as the square root of Simpson's diversity index across productive rearrangements. TCRdb provides this immuneACCESS table in a form limited to in-frame rearrangements. Some clones are lacking; in checked studies, under half of them reflect an unresolved V gene, and why the rest are absent is not known. V and J calls plus clone size are reproduced from that table; the DNA served to infer D and trimming. Recorded for this sample are around 200,000 clones; 80% to 90% of them occurred a single time. The ten largest clones take up approximately 6.2% of the sample.

A second Seattle source provided samples from volunteer blood donors who had recovered from COVID-19. The collaborating institutions used their own protocols to collect whole blood in K2EDTA tubes. For TCRbeta analysis, collaborators shipped samples as frozen whole blood, isolated PBMCs, or DNA extracted from either of those sample types. The research as a whole found: The quantity of clinical and demographic metadata differed by source and by participant and was supplied without curation.

Sequencing was done on a sample of peripheral blood. The clonotype was recovered from a man between 60 and 75 years old who had recovered from COVID-19. Recombination linked TRBV3-1 (or the pseudogene TRBV3-2) to TRBJ1-3, with the D gene too uncertain to name. The bases are TGTGCCAGCTCGATGGGCACCCCCTTCTCTGGAAACACCATATATTTT. It encodes CASSMGTPFSGNTIYF.